The next 26 T cell receptor beta chains were all read from a single sample in a study of human T cells and chemical hapten exposure. Stated time point: pre-sensitization, week 0. This sample's treatment: therapeutic diphenylcyclopropenone sensitization with weekly scalp DPC. MiXCR was run by TCRdb on the RACE reads, yielding one entry per CDR3 protein. This table holds roughly 100,000 distinct CDR3 sequences, roughly 12% found once. The source material was whole blood, sampled in connection with sensitization to the hapten diphenylcyclopropenone (DPC). Source of these receptors: a woman aged 50 to 60 with alopecia areata. Some clones in this sample may be carry-over from other donors' samples.

The count of this clonotype is one. V and J are TRBV10-2 and TRBJ1-2; D unclear. This CDR3 region has 14 residues. Germline assignment: CDR1 WSHSY and CDR2 SAAADI. V was clipped by 0 bases and J by 5 bases, with 10 bases between them. The CDR3 nucleotides are TGCGCCAGCAGTGAGTCGGGCTTCCAATATGGCTACACCTTC. This translates into CASSESGFQYGYTF.

CDR3 sequence reads: CASSRDLETQYF. CDR3 nucleotide sequence: TGCGCCAGCAGCCGGGACTTAGAGACCCAGTACTTC. The rearrangement uses TRBV5-1 and TRBJ2-5; possibly TRBD2 for D (6 bases). The CDR3 loop spans 12 amino acids. The V end lost 4 bases, the J end lost 4 bases, and 8 bases lay between the germline ends. Germline CDR1 and CDR2: SGHRS and YFSETQ.

The CDR3 here is CASSLAAPGANVLTF. The DNA of the CDR3 is TGTGCCAGCAGTCTGGCAGCGCCTGGGGCCAACGTCCTGACTTTC. The chain joins TRBV6-6 to TRBJ2-6; D remains ambiguous. The germline V and J ends were trimmed by 5 bases and 2 bases, with 10 bases remaining between them. Germline V gene data show CDR1 as MNHNY and CDR2 as SVGAGI (reference sequence). The length of the CDR3 is 15 residues.

This clonotype was seen a handful of times. This sequence joins TRBV19 and TRBJ1-3; D remains unclear. The V gene's germline CDR1 is LNHDA and CDR2 SQIVND (reference sequence). V lost 8 bases and J 4 bases, leaving 9 bases between the germline ends. The CDR3 is 12 residues long. The CDR3 region is CASLGAGNTIYF. CDR3 DNA sequence: TGTGCCAGTTTGGGAGCCGGAAACACCATATATTTT.

In this sample, this clonotype turned up many times. V gene TRBV29-1 combines with J gene TRBJ1-5, with D tentatively TRBD1 (5 bases). V dropped 4 bases and J dropped 5 bases, with 9 bases sitting between them. The CDR3 spans 12 residues. CDR1 and CDR2 (germline): SQVTM, ANQGSEA. CDR3 residues: CSVGSGYQPQHF. The CDR3 DNA reads TGCAGCGTTGGGTCAGGGTATCAGCCCCAGCATTTT.

The J gene is TRBJ1-1, the V gene TRBV2; 8 bases line up with TRBD1. J was trimmed by 10 bases and V by 6 bases; bases with no gene match: 10. CDR1 and CDR2 from the germline V gene are SNHLY and FYNNEI. The CDR3 covers 13 residues. The CDR3: CASRDQGAAVAFF. CDR3 in DNA: TGTGCCAGCAGGGATCAGGGGGCGGCGGTAGCTTTCTTT.

This clonotype was recorded many times. The rearrangement uses TRBV6-2 or TRBV6-3 and TRBJ1-1, with no clear D. V lost 2 bases and J 5 bases, leaving 12 bases between the germline ends. The germline V gene has CDR1 MNHEY and CDR2 SVGEGT. This CDR3 contains 14 residues. The CDR3 is CASSYHEVGTEAFF. The CDR3 region has the DNA TGTGCCAGCAGTTACCACGAGGTGGGGACTGAAGCTTTCTTT.

This clonotype was observed a handful of times. The gene calls are TRBV6-2 or TRBV6-3 and TRBJ1-2; tentatively, D is TRBD1 (5 bases). From germline, CDR1 is MNHEY and CDR2 SVGEGT. The ends were cut back, 11 bases at V and 4 bases at J, with 17 bases in the middle. The CDR3 covers 13 residues. The CDR3 is CASLNTGRYGYTF. CDR3 sequence (DNA): TGTGCCTCCCTGAATACGGGACGCTATGGCTACACCTTC.

The CDR3 DNA reads TGTGCCAGCAGCTTAGAGGCGCCTTACGAGCAGTACTTC. This gives the protein CASSLEAPYEQYF. This rearrangement joins TRBV11-3 to TRBJ2-7; no firm D call. The CDR3 runs to 13 residues. The V gene's germline CDR1 is SGHNT and CDR2 YENEEA. Trimming cost V 0 bases and J 4 bases, with 7 bases left between them.

The table lists this clonotype with many counts. This chain links TRBV6-2 or TRBV6-3 with TRBJ2-7; possible D gene TRBD2, 5 bases. Looked up from germline, CDR1 is MNHEY and CDR2 is SVGEGT. V was trimmed by 6 bases and J by 0 bases, leaving 12 bases between them. This CDR3 is built from 14 residues. The CDR3 coding sequence is TGTGCCAGCAGAGCGACGGGGAACTCCTACGAGCAGTACTTC. The encoded protein is CASRATGNSYEQYF.

This clonotype was seen many times. The chain joins TRBV6-2 or TRBV6-3 to TRBJ2-7; D unresolved. Trimming took off 6 bases at V and 3 bases at J, with 9 bases between the two ends. There are 12 residues in the CDR3. Germline V gene lookup returns CDR1 MNHEY and CDR2 SVGEGT. Here the CDR3 DNA reads TGTGCCAGCAGCCTGGATGTCTACGAGCAGTACTTC. It encodes CASSLDVYEQYF.

This chain joins TRBV28 and TRBJ1-5; D is ambiguous. From germline, CDR1 is MDHEN and CDR2 SYDVKM. Trimming cost V 6 bases and J 3 bases, with 6 bases left between them. The CDR3 totals 12 residues. The CDR3 DNA is TGTGCCAGCAGAGAGTACAATCAGCCCCAGCATTTT. Its protein is CASREYNQPQHF.

This chain connects TRBV9 to TRBJ2-7; TRBD1 matches at 7 bases. V lost 2 bases to trimming and J lost 11 bases; unmatched junction nucleotides: 10. CDR1 is SGDLS, CDR2 YYNGEE, per germline. The CDR3 consists of 13 residues. In nucleotides, the CDR3 is TGTGCCAGCAGCGTGGCCGAGACAGGGAGTAAGTACTTC. It yields the protein CASSVAETGSKYF.

The chain carries TRBV13 and TRBJ1-3, with a tentative D call TRBD1 (5 bases). Trimming left V 3 bases short and J 0 bases short, with 15 bases between. CDR3 size: 17 residues. Germline CDR1 and CDR2: PRHDT and FYEKMQ (reference sequence). The CDR3 here is CASSFRGWGSSGNTIYF. In DNA, the CDR3 is TGTGCCAGCAGCTTTAGGGGTTGGGGCAGCTCTGGAAACACCATATATTTT.

This clonotype was recorded a few times. The chain uses TRBV20-1 and TRBJ1-6, with D possibly being TRBD1 (6 bases). The CDR3 runs to 14 residues. The germline V gene encodes CDR1 DFQATT and CDR2 SNEGSKA (reference sequence). V was cut by 1 base and J by 7 bases, with 11 bases left in between. This chain's CDR3 is CSARGQADNSPLHF. Written as DNA, the CDR3 is TGCAGTGCTAGAGGACAGGCTGACAATTCACCCCTCCACTTT.

Ten or more counts support this clonotype. The chain joins TRBV3-1 to TRBJ1-1; D is unclear. The CDR3 length is 13 residues. The germline V and J ends were trimmed by 2 bases and 1 base, with 5 bases remaining between them. The germline gives CDR1 LGHDT, CDR2 YNNKEL (reference sequence). CDR3 bases: TGTGCCAGCAGCCAATCCCCGAACACTGAAGCTTTCTTT. Its translation: CASSQSPNTEAFF. The full variable domain, in which reference TRBV3-1 and TRBJ1-1 provide the parts outside the CDR3, is DTAVSQTPKYLVTQMGNDKSIKCEQNLGHDTMYWYKQDSKKFLKIMFSYNNKELIINETVPNRFSPKSPDKAHLNLHINSLELGDSAVYFCASSQSPNTEAFFGQGTRLTVV.

A few counts support this clonotype. The J gene is TRBJ2-3, the V gene TRBV18, with D possibly called TRBD1 or TRBD2 (5 bases each). The CDR3 length is 15 residues. V lost 2 bases to trimming and J lost 7 bases, with 16 bases between them. CDR1 and CDR2 from the germline V gene are KGHSH and LQKENI. The CDR3 DNA reads TGTGCCAGCTCACCATTTAGCTCTGAGGGGTATACGCAGTATTTT. Its protein is CASSPFSSEGYTQYF.

The sample holds a few counts of this clonotype. This rearrangement joins TRBV4-1 to TRBJ1-2; D remains unclear. CDR1 is MGHRA, CDR2 YSYEKL, per germline. The CDR3 runs to 13 residues. The V and J ends lost 4 bases and 1 base respectively, with 7 bases between them. CDR3: CASSLRDNYGYTF. The DNA for the CDR3 is TGCGCCAGCAGCCTTAGAGATAACTATGGCTACACCTTC.

This clonotype was seen a handful of times. The V and J genes are TRBV27 and TRBJ1-3; TRBD1 aligns across 8 bases. CDR3 length: 14 residues. Germline lookup yields CDR1 MNHEY and CDR2 SMNVEV (reference sequence). V gave up 7 bases and J gave up 1 base; unmatched junction bases: 3. The CDR3, as DNA: TGTGCCAGCAAAAGGACAGGGTCTGGAAACACCATATATTTT. It is translated as CASKRTGSGNTIYF.

This chain joins TRBV7-8 and TRBJ2-1, with a weak D call TRBD2 (6 bases). V gave up 5 bases and J gave up 2 bases, with 16 bases separating them. This CDR3 contains 16 residues. Germline values: CDR1 SGHVS, CDR2 FQNEAQ. The DNA for the CDR3 is TGTGCCAGCAGCCTTGCCCCCCGCGGGACCTACAATGAGCAGTTCTTC. Protein: CASSLAPRGTYNEQFF.

At least ten counts were recorded for this clonotype. The chain carries TRBV4-3 and TRBJ2-7; D unresolved. V was trimmed by 0 bases and J by 0 bases, leaving 12 bases between them. The CDR3 covers 16 residues. Germline-derived CDR1 and CDR2 are LGHNA and YSLEER. Written as DNA, the CDR3 is TGCGCCAGCAGCCAAGACCGCGACGGGCCCTCCTACGAGCAGTACTTC. Protein sequence: CASSQDRDGPSYEQYF.

This chain uses TRBV9 with TRBJ1-2, with 8 positions matching TRBD1. The CDR3 is made up of 15 amino acids. From germline, CDR1 is SGDLS and CDR2 YYNGEE. Trimming removed 4 bases from V and 4 bases from J; junction bases left unmatched: 9. The CDR3 region is CASSSRTGRPYGYTF. The CDR3 nucleotides are TGTGCCAGCAGCTCACGGACAGGGCGACCCTATGGCTACACCTTC.

V and J are TRBV24-1 and TRBJ2-1; possibly TRBD1 for D (6 bases). CDR1 and CDR2 (germline): KGHDR, SFDVKD. V was cut by 1 base and J by 7 bases, with 10 bases left in between. The CDR3 is 14 residues long. The chain's CDR3 is CATSDFTDRNEQFF. In DNA form, the CDR3 reads TGTGCCACCAGTGATTTTACGGACAGAAATGAGCAGTTCTTC.

This clonotype turned up a few times. Written as DNA, the CDR3 is TGTGCCAGCTCACCACGTGGGACAGGATCCGACGAGCAGTACTTC. Residues: CASSPRGTGSDEQYF. The chain employs TRBV18 and TRBJ2-7, with 8 bases aligning to TRBD1. Germline V lookup: CDR1 KGHSH, CDR2 LQKENI. CDR3 size: 15 residues. J lost 5 bases, V lost 1 base, and 7 bases had no gene match.

The chain is built from TRBV13 and TRBJ1-2; D gene uncertain. The CDR3 runs to 13 residues. Trimming shortened V by 5 bases and J by 2 bases, and 9 bases separated the two germline ends. Germline CDR1 reads PRHDT; CDR2 reads FYEKMQ (reference sequence). The CDR3 sequence is CASSPPENYGYTF. The CDR3 DNA reads TGTGCCAGCAGCCCCCCGGAGAACTATGGCTACACCTTC.

This chain connects TRBV21-1 to TRBJ2-1. TRBV21-1 is listed as a pseudogene. CDR3 length: 11 amino acids. The CDR3 DNA reads as TGTGCCAGCAGCAAATTGGCAGAGCAGTTCTTC. It is translated as CASSKLAEQFF.